This T cell receptor (beta chain) is drawn from a study of cytomegalovirus exposure and HLA in healthy donors. This clone was seen a handful of times. It was with 60 Vbeta and 13 Jbeta primers that the PCR ran. The protocol was immunoSEQ multiplex PCR, while the TCRdb copy is restricted to in-frame clones and leaves out a portion. The sample holds roughly 97,000 clones, about four fifths seen once. The junction had 7 bases not matched to a gene; V was cut back by 11 bases and J by 3 bases. This CDR3 is 12 amino acids long. Looked up from germline, CDR1 is MNHEY and CDR2 is SVGAGI. This TCR came from a man aged 40-50 years in good health and CMV-seropositive. This rearrangement joins TRBV6-5 to TRBJ2-7, with 7 bases fitting TRBD2. Material for sequencing was PBMCs. The CDR3 nucleotides are TGTGCCGTCGGGACTACCTTCTACGAGCAGTACTTC. This codes for CAVGTTFYEQYF.